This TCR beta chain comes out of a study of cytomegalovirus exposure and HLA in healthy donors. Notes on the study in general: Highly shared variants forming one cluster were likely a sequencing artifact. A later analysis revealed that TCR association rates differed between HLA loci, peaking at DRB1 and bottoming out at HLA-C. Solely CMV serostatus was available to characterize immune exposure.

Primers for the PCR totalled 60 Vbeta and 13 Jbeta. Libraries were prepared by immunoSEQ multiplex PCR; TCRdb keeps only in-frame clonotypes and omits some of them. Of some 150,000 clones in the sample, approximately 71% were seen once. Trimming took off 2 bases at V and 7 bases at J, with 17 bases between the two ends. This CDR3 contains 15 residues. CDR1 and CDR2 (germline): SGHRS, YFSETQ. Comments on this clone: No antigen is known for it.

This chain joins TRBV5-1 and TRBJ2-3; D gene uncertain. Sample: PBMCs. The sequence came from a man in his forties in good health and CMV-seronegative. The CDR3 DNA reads TGCGCCAGCAGCTTATCCCTGGGCAGTTCATATACGCAGTATTTT. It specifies CASSLSLGSSYTQYF.